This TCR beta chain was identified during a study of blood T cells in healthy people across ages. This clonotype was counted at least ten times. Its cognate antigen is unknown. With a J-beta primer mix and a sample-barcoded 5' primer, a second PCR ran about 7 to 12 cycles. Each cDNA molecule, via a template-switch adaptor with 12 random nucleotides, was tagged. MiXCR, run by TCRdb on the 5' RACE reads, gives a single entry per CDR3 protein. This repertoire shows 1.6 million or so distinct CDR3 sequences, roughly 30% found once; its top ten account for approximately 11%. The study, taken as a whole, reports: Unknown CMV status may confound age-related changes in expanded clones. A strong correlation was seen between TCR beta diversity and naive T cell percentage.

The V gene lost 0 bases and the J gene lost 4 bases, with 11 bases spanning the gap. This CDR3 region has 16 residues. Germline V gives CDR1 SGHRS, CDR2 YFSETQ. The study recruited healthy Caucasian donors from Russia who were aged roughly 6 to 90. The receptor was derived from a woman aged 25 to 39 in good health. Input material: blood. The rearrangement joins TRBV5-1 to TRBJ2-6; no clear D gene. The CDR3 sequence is CASSLDGLNGANVLTF. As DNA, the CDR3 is TGCGCCAGCAGCTTGGACGGCCTCAACGGGGCCAACGTCCTGACTTTC.